This is a list of T cell receptor beta chains from one sample in a study of T cell responses to AZD1222 COVID-19 vaccine. Clones were sequenced by immunoSEQ multiplex PCR, and TCRdb holds only the in-frame ones, with some missing. Of 200,000 to 250,000 clones in the sample, 90% to 95% are singletons; the top ten hold about 1.5%. The sequencing here drew on peripheral blood, taken 28 days after the second dose of the MenACWY control vaccine. The source of these receptors is an adult who received the MenACWY meningococcal vaccine as a control. Each CDR3 is given with its conserved first and last residue. Fields, in order: D gene, clone size, J gene, V gene, CDR3 protein, CDR3 DNA. The D gene is left open where the match is weak. Clone sizes are given selectively: once, few, many, or a class where the clone is expanded.

TRBD1,.,TRBJ2-1,TRBV2,CASSRQGVSNEQFF,TGTGCCAGCAGTCGACAGGGGGTGAGCAATGAGCAGTTCTTC
TRBD1,.,TRBJ1-2,TRBV7-3,CASSLTGTDYGYTF,TGTGCCAGCAGCTTAACCGGGACAGATTATGGCTACACCTTC
TRBD1,.,TRBJ1-4,TRBV27,CASSSRDSSTNEKLFF,TGTGCCAGCAGTTCCCGGGACAGTTCAACTAATGAAAAACTGTTTTTT
.,once,TRBJ1-1,TRBV6-5,CASSYGQLHTEAFF,TGTGCCAGCAGTTACGGGCAGCTTCACACTGAAGCTTTCTTT
.,.,TRBJ2-5,TRBV11-3,CASSLGGGDKETQYF,TGTGCCAGCAGCTTAGGGGGAGGAGACAAAGAGACCCAGTACTTC
.,.,TRBJ1-6,TRBV9,CASSGTGTGIPPLHF,TGTGCCAGCAGCGGAACCGGGACGGGGATTCCTCCCCTCCACTTT
.,.,TRBJ1-5,TRBV6-1,CASSEWGLNQPQHF,TGTGCCAGCAGTGAGTGGGGGCTCAATCAGCCCCAGCATTTT
TRBD1,.,TRBJ1-2,TRBV5-1,CASSPLDRANGYTF,TGCGCCAGCAGCCCCCTGGACAGGGCTAATGGCTACACCTTC
.,.,TRBJ1-1,TRBV28,CASSPLTYTEAFF,TGTGCCAGCAGTCCCCTCACTTACACTGAAGCTTTCTTT
TRBD1,once,TRBJ1-6,TRBV18,CASSLAQTGRSSPLHF,TGTGCCAGCTCACTTGCCCAGACAGGGAGGAGTTCACCCCTCCACTTT
TRBD1,.,TRBJ1-1,TRBV29-1,CSVSRTGAPIVAEAFF,TGCAGCGTAAGCCGGACAGGGGCCCCAATAGTGGCTGAAGCTTTCTTT
.,.,TRBJ1-1,TRBV27,CASSSHPRQDLNTEAFF,TGTGCCAGCAGTTCTCACCCACGACAGGACTTGAACACTGAAGCTTTCTTT
.,.,TRBJ2-7,TRBV3-1/TRBV3-2,CASSQGVNEQYF,TGTGCCAGCAGCCAAGGCGTTAACGAGCAGTACTTC
TRBD1,.,TRBJ2-5,TRBV5-4,CASSNPKSGTGQETQYF,TGTGCCAGCAGCAATCCAAAATCTGGGACAGGCCAAGAGACCCAGTACTTC
.,.,TRBJ2-5,TRBV3-1/TRBV3-2,CASSQVGGETQYF,TGTGCCAGCAGCCAAGTAGGGGGGGAGACCCAGTACTTC
TRBD2,once,TRBJ2-7,TRBV7-9,CASSQTSVSYEQYF,TGTGCCAGCAGCCAGACTAGCGTCTCCTACGAGCAGTACTTC
TRBD2,.,TRBJ2-1,TRBV7-3,CASSPASGLYNEQFF,TGTGCCAGCAGCCCCGCTAGCGGGCTGTACAATGAGCAGTTCTTC
.,.,TRBJ2-7,TRBV20-1,CSASLTGDYEQYF,TGCAGTGCTAGTTTGACAGGCGACTACGAGCAGTACTTC
TRBD2,once,TRBJ2-3,TRBV2,CASSEGGDTQYF,TGTGCCAGCAGTGAGGGGGGGGATACGCAGTATTTT
TRBD2,.,TRBJ2-2,TRBV6-5,CASSYQSGSFTGELFF,TGTGCCAGCAGTTACCAGAGCGGGAGCTTCACCGGGGAGCTGTTTTTT
.,.,TRBJ1-5,TRBV6-2/TRBV6-3,CASSSRSGNQPQHF,TGTGCCAGCAGTTCAAGGAGTGGCAATCAGCCCCAGCATTTT
TRBD1,.,TRBJ2-4,TRBV3-1/TRBV3-2,CASSQVAGQAQYF,TGTGCCAGCAGCCAAGTGGCAGGACAGGCTCAGTACTTC
.,.,TRBJ2-3,TRBV7-9,CASSPSGRPSTDTQYF,TGTGCCAGCAGCCCCTCGGGCAGACCTAGCACAGATACGCAGTATTTT
.,.,TRBJ2-7,TRBV2,CAAGPLYEQYF,TGTGCCGCAGGCCCTTTGTACGAGCAGTACTTC
TRBD1,.,TRBJ1-4,TRBV9,CASSGGTGPTNEKLFF,TGTGCCAGCAGCGGAGGGACAGGGCCTACTAATGAAAAACTGTTTTTT
.,.,TRBJ1-1,TRBV2,CASSESPLTEAFF,TGTGCCAGCAGTGAATCACCGCTCACTGAAGCTTTCTTT
.,.,TRBJ2-2,TRBV7-8,CASSLGAPGSGELFF,TGTGCCAGCAGCTTAGGAGCGCCGGGCTCCGGGGAGCTGTTTTTT
.,.,TRBJ1-1,TRBV6-4,CASGRGEAFF,TGTGCCAGCGGTCGGGGTGAAGCTTTCTTT
TRBD2,.,TRBJ2-1,TRBV5-4,CASSSPSGGYNEQFF,TGTGCCAGCAGCTCTCCTAGCGGGGGGTACAATGAGCAGTTCTTC
TRBD2,.,TRBJ2-7,TRBV5-1,CASSLELAGLYEQYF,TGCGCCAGCAGCTTGGAACTAGCGGGACTCTACGAGCAGTACTTC
TRBD1,.,TRBJ2-7,TRBV4-2,CASRDRAHEQYF,TGTGCCAGCCGGGACAGGGCCCACGAGCAGTACTTC
.,.,TRBJ1-2,TRBV27,CASSGTRGPNYGYTF,TGTGCCAGCAGCGGAACCAGGGGACCTAACTATGGCTACACCTTC
.,.,TRBJ2-7,TRBV5-4,CASSSGARPYEQYF,TGTGCCAGCAGCTCAGGGGCCCGCCCCTACGAGCAGTACTTC
.,.,TRBJ2-5,TRBV29-1,CSVDSKETQYF,TGCAGCGTTGATAGCAAGGAAACCCAGTACTTC
.,.,TRBJ2-5,TRBV7-8,CASSFRDTYQETQYF,TGTGCCAGCAGCTTCCGGGACACGTACCAAGAGACCCAGTACTTC
.,.,TRBJ1-3,TRBV19,CASRHRGSGNTIYF,TGTGCCAGTAGACACCGGGGGTCTGGAAACACCATATATTTT
TRBD2,.,TRBJ2-3,TRBV2,CASSEETSGSDTQYF,TGTGCCAGCAGTGAAGAGACTAGCGGGAGCGATACGCAGTATTTT